This T cell receptor (beta chain) was sequenced during a study of vaccination effects on CD4 cells after COVID-19. Libraries were prepared by immunoSEQ multiplex PCR; TCRdb keeps only in-frame clonotypes and omits some of them. The sample holds more than 45,000 clones, 60% to 85% seen once. The CDR3 has 13 residues. The germline V and J ends were trimmed by 1 base and 9 bases, with 11 bases remaining between them. Germline loops: CDR1 SGHDN, CDR2 FVKESK. With around ten days of culture completed, CD4+ T cells were isolated. Convalescent patients had PCR-confirmed SARS-CoV-2 infection between March and December 2020. Comments on this clone: Its antigen is unknown.

This specimen was CD4+ T cells from PBMCs cultured without peptide, taken before COVID-19 vaccination. The V call is TRBV14, the J call TRBJ2-3; D uncertain. This clonotype was sampled from a human donor who had a prior SARS-CoV-2 infection. This chain's CDR3 is CASSQGLQLTQYF. The CDR3 DNA reads TGTGCCAGCAGCCAAGGATTACAGTTGACGCAGTATTTT.